This T cell receptor (beta chain) was profiled in a study of control samples from healthy donors and cancer patients. Libraries were prepared by immunoSEQ multiplex PCR; TCRdb keeps only in-frame clonotypes and omits some of them. The sample yields fewer than 60,000 clones, roughly 96% seen once. The count of this clone is one. The CDR3 has 15 amino acids. The V end was cut by 5 bases, the J end by 1 base, with 12 bases between. Germline CDR1 and CDR2: MNHEY and SVGAGI. The specimen was blood. The chain joins TRBV6-5 to TRBJ1-5, with D unclear. This TCR was recovered from a man in his thirties or forties in good health. The CDR3, as DNA: TGTGCCAGCAGTCCCTCACCTGGGAGCAATCAGCCCCAGCATTTT. This encodes CASSPSPGSNQPQHF.